This paragraph covers one T cell receptor (beta chain) sequence. What it binds is not known. Germline CDR1 reads SGHTA; CDR2 reads FQGNSA. The trim removed 8 bases at V and 4 bases at J, leaving 15 bases unmatched. This CDR3 region has 17 residues. Primers for the PCR totalled 60 Vbeta and 13 Jbeta. The assay was immunoSEQ multiplex PCR, and TCRdb's table has in-frame clones only and misses some. The sample data list over 65,000 clones. The data stem from a study of cytomegalovirus exposure and HLA in healthy donors. Across the study: Early released data had tens of millions of unique TCRs, all coming from HLA-typed donors. Study-wide results and limits: TCR beta chains numbering some 160 were designated cytomegalovirus-associated. By HLA locus, TCR association rates varied in a later analysis, with DRB1 showing the most and HLA-C the fewest.

The clonotype was recovered from a man younger than 40 in good health and CMV-seronegative. The chain couples TRBV7-2 to TRBJ1-5; 9 bases are a match to TRBD1. Sequencing was done on a sample of PBMCs. Written as DNA, the CDR3 is TGTGCCAGCGCCAGATCCAGGGGACAGGGCCGGAATCAGCCCCAGCATTTT. Amino acids: CASARSRGQGRNQPQHF.